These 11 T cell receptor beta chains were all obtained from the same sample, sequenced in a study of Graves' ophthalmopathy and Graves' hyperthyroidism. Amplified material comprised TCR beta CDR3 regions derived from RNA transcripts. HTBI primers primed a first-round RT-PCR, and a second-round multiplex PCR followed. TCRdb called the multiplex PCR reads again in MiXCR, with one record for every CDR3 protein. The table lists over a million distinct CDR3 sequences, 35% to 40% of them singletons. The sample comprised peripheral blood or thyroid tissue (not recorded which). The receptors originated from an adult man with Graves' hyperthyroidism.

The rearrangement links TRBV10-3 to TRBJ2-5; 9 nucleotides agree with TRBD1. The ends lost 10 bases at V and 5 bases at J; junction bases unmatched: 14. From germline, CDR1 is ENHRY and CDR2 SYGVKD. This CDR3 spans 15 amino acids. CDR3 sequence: CASTPGQGSAETQYF. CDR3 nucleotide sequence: TGTGCCAGCACGCCGGGACAGGGTTCAGCGGAGACCCAGTACTTC.

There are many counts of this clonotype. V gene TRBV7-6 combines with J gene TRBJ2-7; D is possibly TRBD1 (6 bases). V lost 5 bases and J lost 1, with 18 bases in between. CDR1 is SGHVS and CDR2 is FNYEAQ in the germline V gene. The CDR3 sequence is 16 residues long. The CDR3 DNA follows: TGTGCCAGCAGCCTACTAACAGGGCAGGTTTCCTACGAGCAGTACTTC. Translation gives CASSLLTGQVSYEQYF.

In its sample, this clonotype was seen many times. The CDR3 nucleotides are TGTGCCAGCCTCCGGGACAGGGGTTGGGAGACCCAGTACTTC. Protein: CASLRDRGWETQYF. The rearrangement links TRBV2 to TRBJ2-5; TRBD1 agrees at 10 bases. The CDR3 is 14 amino acids. The germline CDR1 and CDR2 sequences are SNHLY and FYNNEI. The V segment lost 8 bases and the J segment 5 bases; nucleotides outside the gene matches: 8.

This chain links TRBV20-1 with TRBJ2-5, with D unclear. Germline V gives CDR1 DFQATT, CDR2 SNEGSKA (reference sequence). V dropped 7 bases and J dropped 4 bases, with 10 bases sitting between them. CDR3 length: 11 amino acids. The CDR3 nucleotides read TGCAGTGTGGTGGCGTTAGAGACCCAGTACTTC. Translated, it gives CSVVALETQYF.

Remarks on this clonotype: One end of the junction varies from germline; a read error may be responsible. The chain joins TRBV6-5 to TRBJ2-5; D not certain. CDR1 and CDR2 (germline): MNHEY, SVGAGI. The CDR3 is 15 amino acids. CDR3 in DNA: TGTGCCAGCAGTTACGGGTCAGAGAAAAAAGAGGCCCAGTACTTC. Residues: CASSYGSEKKEAQYF.

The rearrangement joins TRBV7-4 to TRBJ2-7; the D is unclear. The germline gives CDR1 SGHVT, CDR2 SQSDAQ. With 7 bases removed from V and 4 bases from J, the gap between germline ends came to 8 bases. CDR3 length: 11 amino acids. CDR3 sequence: CASNLRYEQYF. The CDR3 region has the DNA TGTGCCAGCAACCTGCGGTACGAGCAGTACTTC.

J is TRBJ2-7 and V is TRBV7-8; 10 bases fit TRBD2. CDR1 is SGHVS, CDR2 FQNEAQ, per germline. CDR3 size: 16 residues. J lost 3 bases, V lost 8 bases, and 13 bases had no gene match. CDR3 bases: TGTGCCAGCGAAGGCGGGGGTACTAGCGGGGACTACGAGCAGTACTTC. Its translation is CASEGGGTSGDYEQYF.

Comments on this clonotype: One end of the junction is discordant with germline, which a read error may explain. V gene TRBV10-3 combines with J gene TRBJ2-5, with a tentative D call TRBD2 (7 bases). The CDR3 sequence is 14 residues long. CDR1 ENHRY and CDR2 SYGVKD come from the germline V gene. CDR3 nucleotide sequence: TGTGCCAGCAGTTACTCCCGGGGGCGGGAGCCCCAGTACTTC. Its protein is CASSYSRGREPQYF.

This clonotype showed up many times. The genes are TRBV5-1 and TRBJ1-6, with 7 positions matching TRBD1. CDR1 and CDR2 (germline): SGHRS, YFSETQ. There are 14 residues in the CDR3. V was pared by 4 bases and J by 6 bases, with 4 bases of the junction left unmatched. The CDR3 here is CASSPGGLNSPLHF. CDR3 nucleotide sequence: TGCGCCAGCAGCCCAGGGGGGCTTAATTCACCCCTCCACTTT.

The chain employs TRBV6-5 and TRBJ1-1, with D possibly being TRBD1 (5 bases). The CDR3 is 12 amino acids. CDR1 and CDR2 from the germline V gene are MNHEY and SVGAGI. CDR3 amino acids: CVTQGGNTEAFF. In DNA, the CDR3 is TGTGTGACTCAGGGTGGGAACACTGAAGCTTTCTTT.

The CDR3: CSFDRGYGYTF. The DNA of the CDR3 is TGCAGTTTCGACAGGGGCTACGGCTACACCTTC. The chain joins TRBV29-1 to TRBJ1-2, with 8 bases that match TRBD1. The germline V gene has CDR1 SQVTM and CDR2 ANQGSEA. This CDR3 is 11 amino acids long.